What follows are 12 T cell receptor beta chains derived from one specimen sequenced in a study of T-cell reconstitution after alpha-beta-depleted transplantation in children. Preparation of the TCRbeta library was carried out with unique molecular identifiers. TCRdb independently ran MiXCR on the PCR reads; one entry per CDR3 protein. The sample has 250,000 to 300,000 distinct CDR3 sequences, about a tenth seen once. The material was PBMCs, obtained before TCRalphabeta/CD19-depleted stem cell transplant. These receptors all come from a boy under three years old with acute myeloid leukemia, due to receive a stem cell transplant.

This clonotype was observed many times. V and J are TRBV18 and TRBJ2-7; D gene uncertain. This CDR3 has 15 residues. Per germline, CDR1 KGHSH and CDR2 LQKENI. Trimming shortened V by 0 bases and J by 1 base, and 10 bases separated the two germline ends. The CDR3 region is CASSPPKTPSYEQYF. Here the CDR3 DNA reads TGTGCCAGCTCACCACCGAAGACACCTTCCTACGAGCAGTACTTC. Supplemented by reference TRBV18 and TRBJ2-7, the full variable domain reads NAGVMQNPRHLVRRRGQEARLRCSPMKGHSHVYWYRQLPEEGLKFMVYLQKENIIDESGMPKERFSAEFPKEGPSILRIQQVVRGDSAAYFCASSPPKTPSYEQYFGPGTRLTVT.

This clonotype was counted many times. The chain recombines TRBV5-1 with TRBJ2-2; 10 positions match TRBD1. J was trimmed by 7 bases and V by 6 bases; bases with no gene match: 6. The V gene's germline CDR1 is SGHRS and CDR2 YFSETQ. This CDR3 region has 14 residues. CDR3 sequence (DNA): TGCGCCAGCAACCCGGGACAGGGGCACGGGGAGCTGTTTTTT. Protein sequence: CASNPGQGHGELFF.

This clonotype was recorded many times. This sequence joins TRBV10-3 and TRBJ2-1; the D call may be TRBD1 or TRBD2 (5 bases each). The V gene lost 3 bases and the J gene lost 2 bases, with 17 bases spanning the gap. The CDR3 extends over 17 amino acids. Per the germline V gene, CDR1 is ENHRY and CDR2 is SYGVKD. CDR3 coding DNA: TGTGCCATCAGTGACCAAACCGGGACCAGGACCTACAATGAGCAGTTCTTC. This codes for CAISDQTGTRTYNEQFF.

This clonotype was seen repeatedly, ten times or more. The V and J genes are TRBV6-2 or TRBV6-3 and TRBJ2-2; TRBD2 is a possible D gene (6 bases). The V and J ends lost 4 bases and 1 base respectively, with 13 bases between them. CDR1 MNHEY and CDR2 SVGEGT come from the germline V gene. The CDR3 covers 16 residues. Here the CDR3 DNA reads TGTGCCAGCAGTTCCCCTAGCGCTCGGAACACCGGGGAGCTGTTTTTT. This translates into CASSSPSARNTGELFF.

This sequence joins TRBV5-1 and TRBJ2-2, with 9 bases that match TRBD1. CDR1 is SGHRS, CDR2 YFSETQ, per germline. J gave up 4 bases and V 4 bases, and 5 bases lay outside the gene matches. The CDR3 runs to 15 residues. The CDR3 sequence is CASSDTGGRTGELFF. The CDR3 DNA follows: TGCGCCAGCAGCGATACAGGGGGCCGCACCGGGGAGCTGTTTTTT.

This clonotype was detected many times. The gene calls are TRBV11-2 and TRBJ2-7; D is undetermined. The CDR3 sequence is 14 residues long. Trimming took 0 bases from V and 1 from J, leaving 7 bases between them. CDR1 is SGHAT and CDR2 is FQNNGV in the germline V gene. Written as DNA, the CDR3 is TGTGCCAGCAGCTTAGATGTCACGTCCTACGAGCAGTACTTC. Protein product: CASSLDVTSYEQYF.

This clonotype was observed a few times. J is TRBJ1-6 and V is TRBV28; 8 bases are shared with TRBD1. CDR3 length: 15 residues. Trimming removed 4 bases from V and 5 bases from J; junction bases left unmatched: 4. CDR1 is MDHEN, CDR2 SYDVKM, per germline. The CDR3 loop reads CASSSLTGDNSPLHF. The CDR3 DNA reads TGTGCCAGCAGTTCTTTGACAGGGGATAATTCACCCCTCCACTTT.

This clonotype turned up a few times. The chain combines TRBV13 with TRBJ1-2; D gene ambiguous. Between the trimmed V and J ends, which lost 2 bases and 5 bases, there was a span of 12 bases. CDR3 length equals 14 residues. CDR1 is PRHDT, CDR2 FYEKMQ, per germline (reference sequence). The CDR3 region has the DNA TGTGCCAGCAGCTTAAACTTTGAGGGTTATGGCTACACCTTC. Translating gives CASSLNFEGYGYTF.

This clonotype was seen a handful of times. The chain uses TRBV5-1 and TRBJ2-5, with TRBD1 identical over 7 bases. Trimming took 1 base from V and 4 from J; bases not matched to a gene: 4. Germline lookup yields CDR1 SGHRS and CDR2 YFSETQ. This CDR3 has 14 residues. The CDR3 region has the DNA TGCGCCAGCAGCTTGCCGGACAGGCCAGAGACCCAGTACTTC. Protein product: CASSLPDRPETQYF.

Many counts were recorded for this clonotype. At one of its ends the junction is not consistent with the germline gene, which may arise from a read error. V is TRBV6-5 and J is TRBJ2-3; D is unresolved. Germline V gene data show CDR1 as MNHEY and CDR2 as SVGAGI. The CDR3 runs 15 residues. The CDR3 DNA reads TGTGCCAGCATTTACGAAACGGGTAGTTCAGATACGCAGTATTTT. It is translated as CASIYETGSSDTQYF.

The J gene is TRBJ1-1, the V gene TRBV30; 7 bases map to TRBD1. This CDR3 is built from 13 residues. J was trimmed by 11 bases and V by 0 bases; bases with no gene match: 9. In germline, CDR1 is GTSNPN, CDR2 SVGIG (reference sequence). The CDR3 DNA reads as TGTGCCTGGAGTGTAGGGGAGGGGGCAGACGCTTTCTTT. Its protein is CAWSVGEGADAFF.

Here the CDR3 reads CASSLSGLAGELFF. CDR3 DNA sequence: TGTGCCAGCAGCTTATCTGGACTGGCCGGGGAGCTGTTTTTT. The genes are TRBV5-6 and TRBJ2-2; the D gene is possibly TRBD2 (5 bases). Trimming took off 2 bases at V and 6 bases at J, with 11 bases between the two ends. This CDR3 has 14 residues. CDR1 and CDR2 from the germline V gene are SGHDT and YYEEEE.